A selection of T cell receptor beta chains follows, all from one sample in a study of T cells after yellow fever vaccination. TCRdb passed the 5' RACE reads through MiXCR, listing each CDR3 protein once. The table shows 240,000 or so distinct CDR3 sequences, with about 7.1% occurring only once. The starting material was CD4+ T cells sorted from PBMCs, obtained 15 days after the yellow fever booster vaccination. The receptor set was obtained from a man aged 25-40 years who received the YFV17D yellow fever vaccine. CDR3s include the opening cysteine and the closing phenylalanine or tryptophan. The D gene is left open where the match is weak. Clone size is given for some rows only: seen once, a few or many times, or a class if the clone is expanded.

TRBJ1-2,NA,TRBV12-3/TRBV12-4,few,TGTGCCAGCAGTTACGACAGAAACTATGGCTACACCTTC,CASSYDRNYGYTF
TRBJ1-1,NA,TRBV6-5,NA,TGTGCCAGCACCTCTCGAGGGTTCCAACAAGCTTTCTTT,CASTSRGFQQAFF
TRBJ2-7,NA,TRBV18,few,TGTGCCAGCTCAGTGGGCCTCTACGAGCAGTACTTC,CASSVGLYEQYF
TRBJ1-1,NA,TRBV7-9,many,TGTGCCAGCAGCTTAGAAGGCGGTGAAGCTTTCTTT,CASSLEGGEAFF
TRBJ2-1,NA,TRBV7-2,many,TGTGCCAGCAGCTTAGAGAGAGAGTGGCAGTTCTTC,CASSLEREWQFF
TRBJ1-3,NA,TRBV20-1,NA,TGCAGTGCTAGAGATCCCTCAGGGCGCGCTGGAAACACCATATATTTT,CSARDPSGRAGNTIYF
TRBJ2-5,TRBD1,TRBV5-1,few,TGCGCCAGCAGCTTCCGGACAGGGGTGGGTGAGACCCAGTACTTC,CASSFRTGVGETQYF
TRBJ2-6,TRBD2,TRBV5-1,many,TGCGCCAGCAGTAGCGGCGGGGGAGATGCCAACGTCCTGACTTTC,CASSSGGGDANVLTF
TRBJ2-5,NA,TRBV14,NA,TGTGCCAGCAGCCAAGGTCGCCAGTTCCAAGAGACCCAGTACTTC,CASSQGRQFQETQYF
TRBJ2-2,NA,TRBV7-2,many,TGTGCCAGCAGCTTAGAAAGGAGTACCCCCGGGGAGCTGTTTTTT,CASSLERSTPGELFF
TRBJ2-7,TRBD2,TRBV6-2/TRBV6-3,NA,TGTGCCAGCAGCGCTCTAGCGGGAGAGTCCTACGAGCAGTACTTC,CASSALAGESYEQYF
TRBJ2-7,NA,TRBV6-2/TRBV6-3,NA,TGTGCCAGCAGGACGGTGGGTAGCGGCCTCTCCTACGAGCAGTACTTC,CASRTVGSGLSYEQYF
TRBJ2-5,NA,TRBV6-2/TRBV6-3,many,TGTGCCAGCAGCTGTGCGGACAGTCAAGAGACCCAGTACTTC,CASSCADSQETQYF
TRBJ2-7,NA,TRBV3-1,NA,TGTGCCAGCAGCCAAGTAGTGGACGAGCAGTACTTC,CASSQVVDEQYF
TRBJ2-2,NA,TRBV7-7,few,TGTGCCAGCAGCAAGAGTAAGGCCACCGGGGAGCTGTTTTTT,CASSKSKATGELFF
TRBJ2-5,TRBD2,TRBV20-1,many,TGCAGTGCTAGAGGCGGGAGGGCCGGAGAGACCCAGTACTTC,CSARGGRAGETQYF
TRBJ2-1,NA,TRBV6-1,few,TGTGCCAGCAGTGTTGGCGGGTTCAACAATGAGCAGTTCTTC,CASSVGGFNNEQFF
TRBJ2-5,NA,TRBV25-1,few,TGTGCCAGCAGTCCTTCTACCGCGGGTTTGAAGACCCAGTACTTC,CASSPSTAGLKTQYF
TRBJ2-1,NA,TRBV15,NA,TGTGCCACCAGCAGAGACGAGACCCATGAGCAGTTCTTC,CATSRDETHEQFF
TRBJ2-5,NA,TRBV14,NA,TGTGCCAGCAGCCAAGGACCACAGAAGACCCAGTACTTC,CASSQGPQKTQYF
TRBJ1-4,NA,TRBV5-1,many,TGCGCCAGCAGCTTGGGACCTTCTATTAATGAAAAACTGTTTTTT,CASSLGPSINEKLFF
TRBJ1-3,NA,TRBV28,NA,TGTGCCACCCACCCCCCCGGGGACTCTGGAAACACCATATATTTT,CATHPPGDSGNTIYF
TRBJ2-7,NA,TRBV11-2,few,TGTGCCAGCAGCTCGGTGCGAGGGGTCGAGCAGTACTTC,CASSSVRGVEQYF
TRBJ2-1,TRBD2,TRBV5-1,many,TGCGCCAGCAGCTTGGTGATAGCGGGGGACCTATACAATGAGCAGTTCTTC,CASSLVIAGDLYNEQFF
TRBJ2-1,TRBD1,TRBV18,few,TGTGCCAGCTCACCTCCCAGGACAGGGGTACTAAATGAGCAGTTCTTC,CASSPPRTGVLNEQFF
TRBJ2-3,NA,TRBV10-3,NA,TGTGCCATCAGTGACCCAGATACGCAGTATTTT,CAISDPDTQYF
TRBJ2-3,TRBD2,TRBV6-2/TRBV6-3,NA,TGTGCCAGCAGTTCGCGACTAGCGGGAGGTAGAGAAGATACGCAGTATTTT,CASSSRLAGGREDTQYF
TRBJ2-1,TRBD1,TRBV15,many,TGTGCCACCAGCAGAGTTCTAGCACAGGGGAATGAGCAGTTCTTC,CATSRVLAQGNEQFF
TRBJ1-4,NA,TRBV19,NA,TGTGCCAGTAGTATTCTGAGTTCGCGCGAAAAACTGTTTTTT,CASSILSSREKLFF
TRBJ2-7,TRBD2,TRBV2,few,TGTGCCAGCAGACGGACTAGCGGGACCTACGAGCAGTACTTC,CASRRTSGTYEQYF
TRBJ2-7,TRBD2,TRBV4-2,NA,TGTGCCAGCAGCCACGCCGGGATTCGGGGGGACGAGCAGTACTTC,CASSHAGIRGDEQYF
TRBJ2-5,TRBD1,TRBV29-1,NA,TGCAGCTTGGGACAGGGAGTGGAGACCCAGTACTTC,CSLGQGVETQYF
TRBJ2-3,NA,TRBV6-1,many,TGTGCCAGCAGACAGAGATACTCTAGCACAGATACGCAGTATTTT,CASRQRYSSTDTQYF
TRBJ2-1,NA,TRBV6-5,many,TGTGCCAGCAGTTCGGGGGAGACCTACAATGAGCAGTTCTTC,CASSSGETYNEQFF
TRBJ2-7,TRBD2,TRBV7-8,many,TGTGCCAGCAGCTTAGAAGCGGGGGTCTACGAGCAGTACTTC,CASSLEAGVYEQYF
TRBJ2-3,TRBD2,TRBV7-9,NA,TGTGCCAGCAGCTTAGCCGGGACTAAAGATACGCAGTATTTT,CASSLAGTKDTQYF
TRBJ2-3,TRBD2,TRBV7-3,NA,TGTGCCAGCAGTCCCAGCGGGAGGGCCGTCACAGATACGCAGTATTTT,CASSPSGRAVTDTQYF
TRBJ2-7,TRBD2,TRBV28,NA,TGTGCCAGCAGTTCCTTACTACCGGGACTAGCGAGAGGATACGAGCAGTACTTC,CASSSLLPGLARGYEQYF
TRBJ2-3,TRBD2,TRBV11-2,NA,TGTGCCAGCAGCCTAAGCGGGAGTGAGACAGATACGCAGTATTTT,CASSLSGSETDTQYF
TRBJ1-6,NA,TRBV18,NA,TGTGCCAGCAGGGACCGTTTAGAATCACCCCTCCACTTT,CASRDRLESPLHF
TRBJ2-7,NA,TRBV4-2,NA,TGTGCCAGCAGCCAAGTAGGAAAGTACGAGCAGTACTTC,CASSQVGKYEQYF
TRBJ2-2,TRBD2,TRBV5-1,many,TGCGCCAGCAGCGGGACTATTACAAGGGAGCTGTTTTTT,CASSGTITRELFF
TRBJ2-7,TRBD1,TRBV7-2,few,TGTGCCAGCAGCCGGACAGGGTTCCCCTACGAGCAGTACTTC,CASSRTGFPYEQYF
TRBJ2-5,NA,TRBV25-1,many,TGTGCCAGCAGTGTAGGGGTTTTGGGGACCCAGTACTTC,CASSVGVLGTQYF
TRBJ2-7,NA,TRBV5-1,NA,TGCGCCAGCAGCTTGGCCTTCGAGAAGGACGAGCAGTACTTC,CASSLAFEKDEQYF
TRBJ2-5,NA,TRBV7-2,NA,TGTGCCAGCAGCTTCGGGGTGAAAGAGACCCAGTACTTC,CASSFGVKETQYF
TRBJ2-5,NA,TRBV24-1,many,TGTGCCACCAGTGGTGTGATCGAAGAGACCCAGTACTTC,CATSGVIEETQYF
TRBJ1-6,TRBD1,TRBV7-2,few,TGTGCCAGCAGCTTAAGAGCCGCGACAGGGGGTGGTTCACCCCTCCACTTT,CASSLRAATGGGSPLHF
TRBJ1-1,NA,TRBV5-4,many,TGTGCCAGCAGCCGGGACTTTGGGGAAGCTTTCTTT,CASSRDFGEAFF
TRBJ1-1,NA,TRBV6-5,NA,TGTGCCAGCAGTTACACGGGTATAGGGGCCGCTGAAGCTTTCTTT,CASSYTGIGAAEAFF
TRBJ1-2,TRBD1,TRBV9,many,TGTGCCAGCAGCCCGAGCTCCGGGACAGGCTCCTATGGCTACACCTTC,CASSPSSGTGSYGYTF
TRBJ1-1,NA,TRBV18,few,TGTGCCAGCTCACCACCCAATACAGGCCAGGGCACTGAAGCTTTCTTT,CASSPPNTGQGTEAFF
TRBJ2-5,TRBD2,TRBV5-1,few,TGCGCCAGCAGCGGCCTAGCGGGAGGACCGGGGGACCAGTACTTC,CASSGLAGGPGDQYF
TRBJ2-7,NA,TRBV18,NA,TGTGCCAGCTCACCTGGGGGAATTCAGTACGAGCAGTACTTC,CASSPGGIQYEQYF
TRBJ2-2,TRBD2,TRBV7-2,few,TGTGCCAGCAGCAGATTAGCGGGAGGGGAGCTGTTTTTT,CASSRLAGGELFF
TRBJ2-7,NA,TRBV14,few,TGTGCCAGCAGCCAAGTGAGGGGGACCCTTCACCACGAGCAGTACTTC,CASSQVRGTLHHEQYF
TRBJ2-5,NA,TRBV4-3,NA,TGCGCCAGCAGCCAAGCCCTAGACGAGACCCAGTACTTC,CASSQALDETQYF
TRBJ2-1,TRBD1,TRBV5-5,NA,TGTGCCAGCAGCTTGGCCGGGACAGGCTTTCTCGGGCAGTTCTTC,CASSLAGTGFLGQFF
TRBJ2-2,TRBD2,TRBV5-1,few,TGCGCCAGCAACCTAGCGGGAGTCACCACCGGGGAGCTGTTTTTT,CASNLAGVTTGELFF